Detailed here is one T cell receptor (beta chain). The data stem from a study of blood T cell repertoires in COVID-19. At the level of the study: Samples taken during acute and convalescent COVID-19 were collected in the United States, Italy and Spain.

Repertoires were generated with immunoSEQ multiplex PCR, while TCRdb's copy carries only in-frame clones and drops some. The table records roughly 300,000 clones, about nine tenths of them present only once. A Seattle source enrolled patients during active infection and followed them longitudinally. V shed 1 base, J shed 8 bases, and the junction held 9 bases outside the gene matches. Germline-derived CDR1 and CDR2 are SGHTA and FQGNSA. This CDR3 contains 15 residues. The J gene is TRBJ1-2, the V gene TRBV7-2; 8 positions agree with TRBD1. Sequencing used peripheral blood. The TCR was taken from a woman between 25 and 40 years old with COVID-19, enrolled during active disease. The CDR3: CASSLEARTGKGYTF. In DNA form, the CDR3 reads TGTGCCAGCAGCTTAGAAGCCCGGACAGGGAAAGGCTACACCTTC.